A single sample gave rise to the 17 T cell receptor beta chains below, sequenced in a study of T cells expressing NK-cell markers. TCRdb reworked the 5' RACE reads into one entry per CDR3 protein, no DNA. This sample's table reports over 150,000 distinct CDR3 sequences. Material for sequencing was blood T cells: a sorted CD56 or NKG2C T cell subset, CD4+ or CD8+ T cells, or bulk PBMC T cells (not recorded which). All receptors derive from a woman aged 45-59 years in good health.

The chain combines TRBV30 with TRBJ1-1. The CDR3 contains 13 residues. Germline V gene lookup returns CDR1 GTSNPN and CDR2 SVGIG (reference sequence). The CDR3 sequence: CAWSIVKNTEAFF.

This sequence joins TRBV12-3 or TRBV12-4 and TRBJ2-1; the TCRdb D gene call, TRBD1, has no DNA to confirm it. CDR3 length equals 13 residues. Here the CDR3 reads CASTLVQASEQFF.

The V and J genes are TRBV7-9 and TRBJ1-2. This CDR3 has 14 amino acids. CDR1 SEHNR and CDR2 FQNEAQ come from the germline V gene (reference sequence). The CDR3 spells CASSLGQGNNGYTF.

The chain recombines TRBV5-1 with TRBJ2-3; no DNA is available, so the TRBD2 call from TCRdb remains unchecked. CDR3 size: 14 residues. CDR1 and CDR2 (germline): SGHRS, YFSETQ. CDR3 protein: CASTRFSGTDTQYF.

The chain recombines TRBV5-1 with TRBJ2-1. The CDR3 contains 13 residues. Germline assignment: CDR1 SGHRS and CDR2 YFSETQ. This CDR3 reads CASSLEGFNEQFF.

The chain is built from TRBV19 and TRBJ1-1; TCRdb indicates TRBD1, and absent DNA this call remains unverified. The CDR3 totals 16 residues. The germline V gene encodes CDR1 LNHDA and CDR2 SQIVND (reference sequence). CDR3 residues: CASNGGGRWVNTEAFF.

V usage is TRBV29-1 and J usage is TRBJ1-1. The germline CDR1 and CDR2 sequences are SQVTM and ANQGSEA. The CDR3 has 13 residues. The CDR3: CSAEGHKNTEAFF. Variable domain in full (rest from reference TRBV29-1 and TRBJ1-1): SAVISQKPSRDICQRGTSLTIQCQVDSQVTMMFWYRQQPGQSLTLIATANQGSEATYESGFVIDKFPISRPNLTFSTLTVSNMSPEDSSIYLCSAEGHKNTEAFFGQGTRLTVV.

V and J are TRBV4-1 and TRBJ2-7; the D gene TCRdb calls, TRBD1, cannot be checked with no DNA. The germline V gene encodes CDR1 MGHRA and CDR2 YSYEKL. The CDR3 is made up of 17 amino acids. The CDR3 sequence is CASSQDEYQRGFYEQYF.

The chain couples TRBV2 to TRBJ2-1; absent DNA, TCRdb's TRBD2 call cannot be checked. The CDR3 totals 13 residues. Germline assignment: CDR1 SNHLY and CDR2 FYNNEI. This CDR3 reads CAGTDVGRNEQFF.

The CDR3: CASSVGGDPGELFF. The chain is built from TRBV9 and TRBJ2-2. Germline V gives CDR1 SGDLS, CDR2 YYNGEE. This CDR3 spans 14 amino acids.

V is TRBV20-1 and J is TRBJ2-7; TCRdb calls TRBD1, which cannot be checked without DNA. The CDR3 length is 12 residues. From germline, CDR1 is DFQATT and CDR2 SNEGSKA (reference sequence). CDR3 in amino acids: CSARVDRAEQYF.

CDR3 sequence: CASSHDRVPQYF. The gene calls are TRBV14 and TRBJ2-5; no DNA is available, so the TRBD1 call from TCRdb remains unchecked. The germline CDR1 and CDR2 sequences are SGHDN and FVKESK. The CDR3 covers 12 residues.

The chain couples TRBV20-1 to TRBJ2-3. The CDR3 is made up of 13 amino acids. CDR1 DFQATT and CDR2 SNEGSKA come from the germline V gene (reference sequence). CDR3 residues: CSAGLEATDTQYF.

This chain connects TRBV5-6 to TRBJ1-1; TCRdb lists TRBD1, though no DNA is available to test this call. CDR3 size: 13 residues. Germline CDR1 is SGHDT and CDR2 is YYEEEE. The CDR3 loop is CASSWGTGDRAFF.

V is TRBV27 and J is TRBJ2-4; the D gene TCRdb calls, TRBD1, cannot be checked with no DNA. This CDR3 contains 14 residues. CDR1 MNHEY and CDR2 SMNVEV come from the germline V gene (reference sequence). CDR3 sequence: CASRYQTGALVRYF.

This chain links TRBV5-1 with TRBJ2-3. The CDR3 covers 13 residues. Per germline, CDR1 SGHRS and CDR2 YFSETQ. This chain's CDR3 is CASSLVATDTQYF.

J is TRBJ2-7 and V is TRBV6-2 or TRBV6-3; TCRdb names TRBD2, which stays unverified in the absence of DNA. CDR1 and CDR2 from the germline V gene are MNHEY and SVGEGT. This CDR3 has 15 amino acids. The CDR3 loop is CASSFPGLAPYEQYF.